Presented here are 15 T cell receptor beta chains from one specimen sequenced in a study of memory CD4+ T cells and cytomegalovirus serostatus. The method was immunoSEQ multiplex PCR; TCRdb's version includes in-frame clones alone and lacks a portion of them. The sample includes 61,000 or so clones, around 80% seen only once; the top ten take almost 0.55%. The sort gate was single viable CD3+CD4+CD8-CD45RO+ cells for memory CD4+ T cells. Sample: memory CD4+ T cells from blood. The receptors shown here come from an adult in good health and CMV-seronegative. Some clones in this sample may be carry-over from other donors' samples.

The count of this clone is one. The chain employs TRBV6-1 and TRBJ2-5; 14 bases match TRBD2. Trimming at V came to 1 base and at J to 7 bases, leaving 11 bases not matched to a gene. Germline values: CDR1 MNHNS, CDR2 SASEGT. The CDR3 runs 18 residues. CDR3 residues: CASSEVGLAGAPGRTQYF. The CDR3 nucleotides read TGTGCCAGCAGTGAAGTGGGACTAGCGGGGGCCCCAGGGAGGACCCAGTACTTC.

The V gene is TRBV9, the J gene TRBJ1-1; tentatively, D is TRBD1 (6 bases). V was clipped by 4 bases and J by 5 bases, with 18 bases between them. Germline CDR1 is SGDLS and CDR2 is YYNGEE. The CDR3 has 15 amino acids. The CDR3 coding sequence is TGTGCCAGCAGCCCGACCCGGGACACAAAAACTGAAGCTTTCTTT. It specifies CASSPTRDTKTEAFF.

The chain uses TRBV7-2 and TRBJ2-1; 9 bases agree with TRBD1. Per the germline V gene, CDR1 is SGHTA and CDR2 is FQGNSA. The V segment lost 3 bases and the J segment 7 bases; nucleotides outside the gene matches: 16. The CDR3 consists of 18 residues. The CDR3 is CASSFGFGGQGHPNEQFF. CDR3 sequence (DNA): TGTGCCAGCAGCTTTGGTTTTGGAGGACAGGGGCATCCGAATGAGCAGTTCTTC.

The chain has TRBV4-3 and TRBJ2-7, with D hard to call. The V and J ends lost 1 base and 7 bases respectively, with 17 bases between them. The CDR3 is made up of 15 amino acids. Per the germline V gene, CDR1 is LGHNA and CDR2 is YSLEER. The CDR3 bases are TGCGCCAGCAGCCAAGGCATCGCGACACCCTTGGAGCAGTACTTC. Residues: CASSQGIATPLEQYF.

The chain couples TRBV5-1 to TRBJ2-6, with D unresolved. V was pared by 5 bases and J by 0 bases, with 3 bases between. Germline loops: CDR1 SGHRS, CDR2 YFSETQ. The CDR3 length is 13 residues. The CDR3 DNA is TGCGCCAGCAGGGCCTCTGGGGCCAACGTCCTGACTTTC. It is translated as CASRASGANVLTF. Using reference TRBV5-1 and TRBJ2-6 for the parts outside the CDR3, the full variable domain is KAGVTQTPRYLIKTRGQQVTLSCSPISGHRSVSWYQQTPGQGLQFLFEYFSETQRNKGNFPGRFSGRQFSNSRSEMNVSTLELGDSALYLCASRASGANVLTFGAGSRLTVL.

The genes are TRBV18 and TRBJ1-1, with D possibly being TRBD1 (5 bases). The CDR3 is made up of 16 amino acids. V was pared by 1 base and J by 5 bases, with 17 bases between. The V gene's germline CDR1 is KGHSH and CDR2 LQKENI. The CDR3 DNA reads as TGTGCCAGCTCACCACGCACAGGAAGCCTAATTACTGAAGCTTTCTTT. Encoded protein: CASSPRTGSLITEAFF.

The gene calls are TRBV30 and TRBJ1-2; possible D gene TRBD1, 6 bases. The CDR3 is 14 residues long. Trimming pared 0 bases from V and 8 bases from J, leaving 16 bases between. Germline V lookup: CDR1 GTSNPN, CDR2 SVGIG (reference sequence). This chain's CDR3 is CAWSVIVGAGGYTF. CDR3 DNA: TGTGCCTGGAGTGTAATTGTGGGGGCAGGGGGCTACACCTTC.

DNA for the CDR3: TGTGCCAGCAGCTTAGGTCGGTACACAGATACGCAGTATTTT. This gives the protein CASSLGRYTDTQYF. The chain has TRBV11-3 and TRBJ2-3, with D uncertain. This CDR3 spans 14 amino acids. Between the trimmed V and J ends, which lost 1 base and 2 bases, there was a span of 7 bases. CDR1 and CDR2 (germline): SGHNT, YENEEA.

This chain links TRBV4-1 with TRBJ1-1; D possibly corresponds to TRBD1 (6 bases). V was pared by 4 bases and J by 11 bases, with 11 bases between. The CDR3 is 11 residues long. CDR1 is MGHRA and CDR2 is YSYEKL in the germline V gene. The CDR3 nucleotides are TGCGCCAGCAGCCGAGACAGGTCGGCTTTCTTT. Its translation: CASSRDRSAFF.

The CDR3 DNA reads as TGTGCCAGCAGCTTCTTCGGGGGTCTGTCCAAAAACATTCAGTACTTC. It codes for CASSFFGGLSKNIQYF. The rearrangement joins TRBV7-2 to TRBJ2-4; weak D call: TRBD2 (6 bases). V lost 3 bases and J 2 bases, leaving 14 bases between the germline ends. The germline V gene has CDR1 SGHTA and CDR2 FQGNSA. This CDR3 is 16 amino acids long.

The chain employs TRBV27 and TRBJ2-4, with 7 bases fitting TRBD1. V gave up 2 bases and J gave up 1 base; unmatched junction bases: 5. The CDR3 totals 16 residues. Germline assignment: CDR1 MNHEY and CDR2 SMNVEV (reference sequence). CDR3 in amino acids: CASSLRLGGAKNIQYF. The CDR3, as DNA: TGTGCCAGCAGTTTAAGGTTAGGGGGCGCCAAAAACATTCAGTACTTC.

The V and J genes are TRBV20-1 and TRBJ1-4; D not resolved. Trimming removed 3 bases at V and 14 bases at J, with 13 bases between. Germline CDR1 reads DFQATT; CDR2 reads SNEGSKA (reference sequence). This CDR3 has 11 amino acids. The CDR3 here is CSASGLSRLFF. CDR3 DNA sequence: TGCAGTGCTAGTGGGTTGTCTAGGCTGTTTTTT.

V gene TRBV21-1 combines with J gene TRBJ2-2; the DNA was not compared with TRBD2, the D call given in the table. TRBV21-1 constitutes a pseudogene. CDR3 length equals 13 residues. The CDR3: CASSKPGTGELFF. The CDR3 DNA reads TGTGCCAGCAGCAAACCGGGGACCGGGGAGCTGTTTTTT.

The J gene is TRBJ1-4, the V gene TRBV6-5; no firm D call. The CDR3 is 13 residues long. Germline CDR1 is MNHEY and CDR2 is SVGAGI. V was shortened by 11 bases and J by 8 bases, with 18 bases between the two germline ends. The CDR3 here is CAASDRSGEKLFF. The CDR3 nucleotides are TGTGCCGCCTCGGACCGATCGGGGGAAAAACTGTTTTTT.

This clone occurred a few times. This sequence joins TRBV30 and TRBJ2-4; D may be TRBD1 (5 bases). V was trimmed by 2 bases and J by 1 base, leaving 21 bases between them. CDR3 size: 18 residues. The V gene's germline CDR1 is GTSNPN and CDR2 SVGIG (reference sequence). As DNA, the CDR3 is TGTGCCTGGAGTTTGTTCCTCGAAGGGGCACCGGCCAAAAACATTCAGTACTTC. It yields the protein CAWSLFLEGAPAKNIQYF.